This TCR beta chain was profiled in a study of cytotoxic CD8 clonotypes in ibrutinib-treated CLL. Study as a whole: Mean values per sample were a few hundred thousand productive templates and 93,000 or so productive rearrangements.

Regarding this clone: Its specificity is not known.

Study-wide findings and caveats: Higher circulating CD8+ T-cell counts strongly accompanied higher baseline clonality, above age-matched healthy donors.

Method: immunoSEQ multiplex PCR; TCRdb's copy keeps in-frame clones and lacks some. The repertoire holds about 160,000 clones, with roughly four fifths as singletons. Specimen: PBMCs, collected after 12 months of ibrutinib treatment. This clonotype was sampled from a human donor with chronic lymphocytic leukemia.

The CDR3 loop reads CASSLGRGSNEKLFF. DNA for the CDR3: TGCGCCAGCAGCTTGGGCAGGGGATCTAATGAAAAACTGTTTTTT. V is TRBV5-1 and J is TRBJ1-4; possibly TRBD1 for D (6 bases). Germline V gives CDR1 SGHRS, CDR2 YFSETQ. The CDR3 has 15 residues. V was cut by 0 bases and J by 3 bases, with 9 bases left in between.